Listed here is a single T cell receptor (beta chain). CDR1 is LGHDT, CDR2 YNNKEL, per germline (reference sequence). This CDR3 comprises 15 residues. V lost 5 bases, J lost 2 bases, and 16 bases lay in between. These data come from a study of blood T cell repertoires in COVID-19. About the study: Collection of acute and convalescent COVID-19 samples took place in the United States, Italy and Spain. PBMCs, B-cell-depleted T cells, or T cells were the source of the cDNA or gDNA that made up the material.

As processed by the authors: Amplified reference gene primers provided the basis for estimating nucleated cell counts. Sequenced by immunoSEQ multiplex PCR; TCRdb stores in-frame clones only, minus some. V and J calls and clone size are those listed in that table; D and trimming were worked out from the DNA. This sample has approximately 58,000 clones, with around 90% found just once. The chain uses TRBV3-1 (or the pseudogene TRBV3-2) and TRBJ2-7, with D perhaps TRBD2 (6 bases). This receptor was obtained from a woman aged 80 or over with active COVID-19. Sequenced sample: peripheral blood. This CDR3 reads CASSWVGRGTYEQYF. In DNA, the CDR3 is TGTGCCAGCAGCTGGGTAGGGCGGGGCACCTACGAGCAGTACTTC.